The rows below give T cell receptor beta chains drawn from one sample of a study of OX40 agonist ivuxolimab in advanced cancers. The method was immunoSEQ multiplex PCR; TCRdb's version includes in-frame clones alone and lacks a portion of them. Of some 64,000 clones listed, about 83% are singletons. The material was CD4+ or CD8+ T cells sorted from blood, obtained in a trial of the OX40 agonist ivuxolimab. The receptors were gathered from an adult with an advanced solid tumor such as melanoma, head and neck, liver or kidney cancer. The CDR3 runs from the conserved cysteine through the conserved F or W. D genes are given only for firm matches. Where a row states a size, it is once, few, many or the class of an expanded clone; other rows omit it.

v_gene: TRBV5-1; j_gene: TRBJ2-2; len: 16; abundance: few; d_gene: TRBD2; CDR3nt: TGCGCCAGCAGCTTGTTTAGCGGGAGCGGCGGCGGGGAGCTGTTTTTT; CDR3aa: CASSLFSGSGGGELFF
v_gene: TRBV2; j_gene: TRBJ2-5; len: 14; abundance: .; d_gene: TRBD1; CDR3nt: TGTGCCAGCATCAGACAGGGGTTAATGGAGACCCAGTACTTC; CDR3aa: CASIRQGLMETQYF
v_gene: TRBV6-6; j_gene: TRBJ1-1; len: 14; abundance: .; d_gene: .; CDR3nt: TGTGCCAGCAGTTTGGAAAACAGGAACACTGAAGCTTTCTTT; CDR3aa: CASSLENRNTEAFF
v_gene: TRBV10-3; j_gene: TRBJ2-7; len: 12; abundance: .; d_gene: .; CDR3nt: TGTGCCATCAGTCCCGACAGCTACGAGCAGTACTTC; CDR3aa: CAISPDSYEQYF
v_gene: TRBV6-5; j_gene: TRBJ2-7; len: 15; abundance: .; d_gene: .; CDR3nt: TGTGCCAGCAGGGCTCCGGGACAAATCTCCTACGAGCAGTACTTC; CDR3aa: CASRAPGQISYEQYF
v_gene: TRBV7-3; j_gene: TRBJ1-1; len: 13; abundance: .; d_gene: .; CDR3nt: TGTGCCAGCAGCTTAAAGGCGAACACTGAAGCTTTCTTT; CDR3aa: CASSLKANTEAFF
v_gene: TRBV9; j_gene: TRBJ1-2; len: 14; abundance: once; d_gene: .; CDR3nt: TGTGCCAGCAGCGTAGGGCAGGGGTCCTATGGCTACACCTTC; CDR3aa: CASSVGQGSYGYTF
v_gene: TRBV6-1; j_gene: TRBJ1-4; len: 16; abundance: .; d_gene: TRBD1; CDR3nt: TGTGCCAGCAGTGATCTTATCGGGACAGAGAATGAAAAACTGTTTTTT; CDR3aa: CASSDLIGTENEKLFF
v_gene: TRBV5-1; j_gene: TRBJ1-2; len: 15; abundance: .; d_gene: .; CDR3nt: TGCGCCAGCAGCATCGCGGGACCTCCGAACGCTGGCTACACCTTC; CDR3aa: CASSIAGPPNAGYTF
v_gene: TRBV5-6; j_gene: TRBJ1-2; len: 13; abundance: .; d_gene: .; CDR3nt: TGTGCCGGAAGTATCAAGGGCTACTATGGCTACACCTTC; CDR3aa: CAGSIKGYYGYTF
v_gene: TRBV6-5; j_gene: TRBJ1-2; len: 15; abundance: .; d_gene: .; CDR3nt: TGTGCCAGCAGCACGGACGGACGTCGGTGGAGGGGCTACACCTTC; CDR3aa: CASSTDGRRWRGYTF
v_gene: TRBV11-1; j_gene: TRBJ1-1; len: 14; abundance: .; d_gene: TRBD1; CDR3nt: TGTGCCAGCAGTGAGACAGGGGGTGTCACTGAAGCTTTCTTT; CDR3aa: CASSETGGVTEAFF
v_gene: TRBV10-3; j_gene: TRBJ1-5; len: 13; abundance: once; d_gene: .; CDR3nt: TGTGCCATCAGGAGAGACAGCCATCAGCCCCAGCATTTT; CDR3aa: CAIRRDSHQPQHF
v_gene: TRBV5-6; j_gene: TRBJ2-7; len: 15; abundance: .; d_gene: TRBD2; CDR3nt: TGTGCCAGCAGCCCCTTAGCGGGGGGCCCCTACGAGCAGTACTTC; CDR3aa: CASSPLAGGPYEQYF
v_gene: TRBV2; j_gene: TRBJ1-5; len: 15; abundance: .; d_gene: .; CDR3nt: TGTGCCAGCAGTGAAGAGGACAGTAGCAATCAGCCCCAGCATTTT; CDR3aa: CASSEEDSSNQPQHF
v_gene: TRBV27; j_gene: TRBJ2-3; len: 13; abundance: .; d_gene: .; CDR3nt: TGTGCCAGCAGTTTTTTCCGCACAGATACGCAGTATTTT; CDR3aa: CASSFFRTDTQYF
v_gene: TRBV19; j_gene: TRBJ2-5; len: 15; abundance: .; d_gene: TRBD2; CDR3nt: TGTGCCAGTAGTACGGCTAGCGGGGGGGCCAAGACCCAGTACTTC; CDR3aa: CASSTASGGAKTQYF
v_gene: TRBV5-1; j_gene: TRBJ2-7; len: 14; abundance: .; d_gene: .; CDR3nt: TGCGCCAGCAGCTTGACAGGGTTCGGTAACGAGCAGTACTTC; CDR3aa: CASSLTGFGNEQYF
v_gene: TRBV6-5; j_gene: TRBJ1-6; len: 13; abundance: .; d_gene: .; CDR3nt: TGTGCCAGCCGACAGATACGAGCTTCACCCCTCCACTTT; CDR3aa: CASRQIRASPLHF
v_gene: TRBV9; j_gene: TRBJ2-7; len: 15; abundance: .; d_gene: .; CDR3nt: TGTGCCAGCAGCGGGGGACCGTTCGGTTCCTACGAGCAGTACTTC; CDR3aa: CASSGGPFGSYEQYF
v_gene: TRBV6-5; j_gene: TRBJ2-7; len: 14; abundance: .; d_gene: .; CDR3nt: TGTGCCAGCAGTCCTGGGACATCAAAGGGCGAGCAGTACTTC; CDR3aa: CASSPGTSKGEQYF
v_gene: TRBV5-4; j_gene: TRBJ2-7; len: 15; abundance: .; d_gene: .; CDR3nt: TGTGCCAGCAGCTTGGGGGGACTTTACGGCTACGAGCAGTACTTC; CDR3aa: CASSLGGLYGYEQYF